Listed below are T cell receptor beta chains from one sample, sequenced in a study of control samples from healthy donors and cancer patients. Sequencing was performed with immunoSEQ multiplex PCR; in TCRdb, only in-frame clones are kept and a portion is missing. The sample shows 120,000 to 150,000 clones, about nine tenths of them seen only once. The material sequenced was blood. These receptors were taken from a man aged 25-45 years in good health. Each CDR3 is given with its conserved first and last residue. Fields, in order: D gene, J gene, V gene, clone size, CDR3 length, CDR3 DNA, CDR3 protein. A D gene is named only where the DNA matches it firmly. Clone size appears in some rows only: once, few, many, or a class for an expanded clone.

d_call: .
j_call: TRBJ2-7
v_call: TRBV7-9
clone_size: .
cdr3_length: 13
cdr3_nt: TGTGCCAGCAGCTTAGTACTGTCCTACGAGCAGTACTTC
cdr3_aa: CASSLVLSYEQYF

d_call: .
j_call: TRBJ1-4
v_call: TRBV11-3
clone_size: .
cdr3_length: 15
cdr3_nt: TGTGCCAGCAGCTTAGGCGAGCGAGCTAATGAAAAACTGTTTTTT
cdr3_aa: CASSLGERANEKLFF

d_call: .
j_call: TRBJ2-1
v_call: TRBV27
clone_size: .
cdr3_length: 16
cdr3_nt: TGTGCCAGCAGTTTATCGGCGGCCTCCTCCTACAATGAGCAGTTCTTC
cdr3_aa: CASSLSAASSYNEQFF

d_call: .
j_call: TRBJ2-1
v_call: TRBV3-1/TRBV3-2
clone_size: .
cdr3_length: 13
cdr3_nt: TGTGCCAGCAGCCCGGGACTGAGCGGCCAACAGTTCTTC
cdr3_aa: CASSPGLSGQQFF

d_call: .
j_call: TRBJ1-2
v_call: TRBV14
clone_size: .
cdr3_length: 16
cdr3_nt: TGTGCCAGCAGCCAGACTTGGGCAGGTCCCAACTATGGCTACACCTTC
cdr3_aa: CASSQTWAGPNYGYTF

d_call: .
j_call: TRBJ2-2
v_call: TRBV29-1
clone_size: .
cdr3_length: 12
cdr3_nt: TGCAGCGTTGATCTGAACACCGGGGAGCTGTTTTTT
cdr3_aa: CSVDLNTGELFF

d_call: .
j_call: TRBJ2-1
v_call: TRBV19
clone_size: once
cdr3_length: 12
cdr3_nt: TGTGCCAGTACCTTAGGGGGGAATGAGCAGTTCTTC
cdr3_aa: CASTLGGNEQFF

d_call: .
j_call: TRBJ1-2
v_call: TRBV20-1
clone_size: .
cdr3_length: 11
cdr3_nt: TGCAGTGCTAGAGACCCCCCAGGCTACACCTTC
cdr3_aa: CSARDPPGYTF

d_call: TRBD1
j_call: TRBJ2-2
v_call: TRBV7-9
clone_size: .
cdr3_length: 16
cdr3_nt: TGTGCCAGCAGCTTAGGAGGGGGCCGGAACACCGGGGAGCTGTTTTTT
cdr3_aa: CASSLGGGRNTGELFF

d_call: .
j_call: TRBJ2-2
v_call: TRBV27
clone_size: .
cdr3_length: 17
cdr3_nt: TGTGCCAGCAGTTTAGGACCCTACAGGGTAGGCACCGGGGAGCTGTTTTTT
cdr3_aa: CASSLGPYRVGTGELFF

d_call: .
j_call: TRBJ1-2
v_call: TRBV7-3
clone_size: .
cdr3_length: 17
cdr3_nt: TGTGCCAGCAGCTCAACCCCCGACGAGGGGGAAGGCTATGGCTACACCTTC
cdr3_aa: CASSSTPDEGEGYGYTF

d_call: .
j_call: TRBJ1-6
v_call: TRBV28
clone_size: .
cdr3_length: 18
cdr3_nt: TGTGCCAGCAGTTTAACCGGGGCTGAGTCCTTATATAATTCACCCCTCCACTTT
cdr3_aa: CASSLTGAESLYNSPLHF

d_call: .
j_call: TRBJ1-2
v_call: TRBV5-1
clone_size: .
cdr3_length: 12
cdr3_nt: TGCGCCAGCAAGCAGGGAAACTATGGCTACACCTTC
cdr3_aa: CASKQGNYGYTF

d_call: TRBD1
j_call: TRBJ1-2
v_call: TRBV28
clone_size: .
cdr3_length: 14
cdr3_nt: TGTGCCAGCAGTTTATATGACAGGGATGATGGCTACACCTTC
cdr3_aa: CASSLYDRDDGYTF

d_call: .
j_call: TRBJ1-5
v_call: TRBV30
clone_size: .
cdr3_length: 13
cdr3_nt: TGTGCCTGGAGTGTAATTAGCAATCAGCCCCAGCATTTT
cdr3_aa: CAWSVISNQPQHF

d_call: .
j_call: TRBJ1-2
v_call: TRBV5-1
clone_size: .
cdr3_length: 15
cdr3_nt: TGCGCCAGCAGCTTGGGGAGGGGATATATGAATGGCTACACCTTC
cdr3_aa: CASSLGRGYMNGYTF

d_call: .
j_call: TRBJ2-1
v_call: TRBV20-1
clone_size: once
cdr3_length: 14
cdr3_nt: TGCAGTGCTAGTGACACGGCCTCCTACAATGAGCAGTTCTTC
cdr3_aa: CSASDTASYNEQFF

d_call: .
j_call: TRBJ2-3
v_call: TRBV18
clone_size: .
cdr3_length: 13
cdr3_nt: TGTGCCAGCTCACCCGACCTCACAGATACGCAGTATTTT
cdr3_aa: CASSPDLTDTQYF

d_call: TRBD1
j_call: TRBJ1-1
v_call: TRBV7-3
clone_size: .
cdr3_length: 16
cdr3_nt: TGTGCCAGCAGTTTAACCGGGACAGGGAGGTTTACTGAAGCTTTCTTT
cdr3_aa: CASSLTGTGRFTEAFF

d_call: .
j_call: TRBJ1-5
v_call: TRBV11-2
clone_size: .
cdr3_length: 14
cdr3_nt: TGTGCCAGCAGCTTAGGTCCAGGAAATCAGCCCCAGCATTTT
cdr3_aa: CASSLGPGNQPQHF

d_call: .
j_call: TRBJ1-2
v_call: TRBV27
clone_size: .
cdr3_length: 13
cdr3_nt: TGTGCCACCCGGGTGAGTGGTAACTATGGCTACACCTTC
cdr3_aa: CATRVSGNYGYTF

d_call: .
j_call: TRBJ1-6
v_call: TRBV19
clone_size: .
cdr3_length: 15
cdr3_nt: TGTGCCAGTAGTATGAGGGGAGCAGGGCAATCACCCCTCCACTTT
cdr3_aa: CASSMRGAGQSPLHF

d_call: TRBD1
j_call: TRBJ1-3
v_call: TRBV19
clone_size: once
cdr3_length: 17
cdr3_nt: TGTGCCAGTAGTATAGATTCAAGGGACAGGTCCGGAAACACCATATATTTT
cdr3_aa: CASSIDSRDRSGNTIYF

d_call: TRBD2
j_call: TRBJ2-1
v_call: TRBV9
clone_size: .
cdr3_length: 16
cdr3_nt: TGTGCCAGCAGCGTAGTCGTGCAGGGAGGGTTGAATGAGCAGTTCTTC
cdr3_aa: CASSVVVQGGLNEQFF

d_call: .
j_call: TRBJ1-6
v_call: TRBV27
clone_size: few
cdr3_length: 14
cdr3_nt: TGTGCCAGCAGTTTGGACAGCCCGAGGGGTCCCCTCCACTTT
cdr3_aa: CASSLDSPRGPLHF

d_call: TRBD1
j_call: TRBJ1-2
v_call: TRBV18
clone_size: .
cdr3_length: 13
cdr3_nt: TGTGCCAGCTCACCCCGGACAGGGGGGGGCTACACCTTC
cdr3_aa: CASSPRTGGGYTF

d_call: TRBD1
j_call: TRBJ2-6
v_call: TRBV29-1
clone_size: .
cdr3_length: 16
cdr3_nt: TGCAGCGTGTCCGGGACAGGGGCGAGAGGGGCCAACGTCCTGACTTTC
cdr3_aa: CSVSGTGARGANVLTF

d_call: TRBD1
j_call: TRBJ1-4
v_call: TRBV19
clone_size: .
cdr3_length: 15
cdr3_nt: TGTGCCAGTAGTACGGGACAGCTCCTGAATGAAAAACTGTTTTTT
cdr3_aa: CASSTGQLLNEKLFF

d_call: .
j_call: TRBJ2-1
v_call: TRBV19
clone_size: .
cdr3_length: 15
cdr3_nt: TGTGCCAGTAGGACCGGGACCTCCTCCTACAATGAGCAGTTCTTC
cdr3_aa: CASRTGTSSYNEQFF

d_call: .
j_call: TRBJ1-6
v_call: TRBV12-3/TRBV12-4
clone_size: .
cdr3_length: 11
cdr3_nt: TGTGCCAGCAGTTTGCGTTCACCCCTCCACTTT
cdr3_aa: CASSLRSPLHF

d_call: TRBD1
j_call: TRBJ1-5
v_call: TRBV29-1
clone_size: .
cdr3_length: 18
cdr3_nt: TGCAGCGTTGAAGTTCCTTCCTCCGGGACAGGGGACTACCAGCCCCAGCATTTT
cdr3_aa: CSVEVPSSGTGDYQPQHF

d_call: .
j_call: TRBJ2-3
v_call: TRBV24-1
clone_size: .
cdr3_length: 17
cdr3_nt: TGTGCCACCAGTGACCAAAGGCAAGGGGCCAACACAGATACGCAGTATTTT
cdr3_aa: CATSDQRQGANTDTQYF

d_call: .
j_call: TRBJ1-6
v_call: TRBV5-1
clone_size: .
cdr3_length: 14
cdr3_nt: TGCGCCAGCAGCGACCGGACACCTAATTCACCCCTCCACTTT
cdr3_aa: CASSDRTPNSPLHF

d_call: TRBD2
j_call: TRBJ2-2
v_call: TRBV11-3
clone_size: .
cdr3_length: 17
cdr3_nt: TGTGCCAGCAGCTTAGCTCGCCCGGGACTAGCGCCCGGGGAGCTGTTTTTT
cdr3_aa: CASSLARPGLAPGELFF

d_call: .
j_call: TRBJ1-1
v_call: TRBV5-8
clone_size: .
cdr3_length: 14
cdr3_nt: TGTGCCAGCAGCTTCCAACAGGGAGCGACTGAAGCTTTCTTT
cdr3_aa: CASSFQQGATEAFF

d_call: TRBD2
j_call: TRBJ2-3
v_call: TRBV15
clone_size: .
cdr3_length: 16
cdr3_nt: TGTGCCACCAGCAGAGATGGGACTAGCCCGACAGATACGCAGTATTTT
cdr3_aa: CATSRDGTSPTDTQYF

d_call: TRBD1
j_call: TRBJ2-5
v_call: TRBV19
clone_size: .
cdr3_length: 15
cdr3_nt: TGTGCCAGTAGTATAGATGGACAGGGTCGAGAGACCCAGTACTTC
cdr3_aa: CASSIDGQGRETQYF

d_call: TRBD1
j_call: TRBJ2-7
v_call: TRBV29-1
clone_size: .
cdr3_length: 14
cdr3_nt: TGCAGCGTTGAACCGGGACAGGGGGCCTACGAGCAGTACTTC
cdr3_aa: CSVEPGQGAYEQYF

d_call: .
j_call: TRBJ1-2
v_call: TRBV10-3
clone_size: .
cdr3_length: 14
cdr3_nt: TGTGCCATCAGTGACGGGGGGGTAGGCTATGGCTACACCTTC
cdr3_aa: CAISDGGVGYGYTF

d_call: TRBD2
j_call: TRBJ2-1
v_call: TRBV29-1
clone_size: .
cdr3_length: 16
cdr3_nt: TGCAGCGTTGGCGCTACTAGCGGGGGAACTTACAATGAGCAGTTCTTC
cdr3_aa: CSVGATSGGTYNEQFF

d_call: .
j_call: TRBJ2-2
v_call: TRBV28
clone_size: .
cdr3_length: 16
cdr3_nt: TGTGCCAGCAGTTTATGGCAGGCCTTTAACACCGGGGAGCTGTTTTTT
cdr3_aa: CASSLWQAFNTGELFF

d_call: .
j_call: TRBJ1-1
v_call: TRBV12-3/TRBV12-4
clone_size: .
cdr3_length: 13
cdr3_nt: TGTGCCAGCATATCGTACAGGGCGAGTAAAGCTTTCTTT
cdr3_aa: CASISYRASKAFF

d_call: TRBD1
j_call: TRBJ1-3
v_call: TRBV30
clone_size: .
cdr3_length: 15
cdr3_nt: TGTGCCTGGAGTGGGGACAGGGTGACTGGAAACACCATATATTTT
cdr3_aa: CAWSGDRVTGNTIYF

d_call: .
j_call: TRBJ1-1
v_call: TRBV29-1
clone_size: .
cdr3_length: 12
cdr3_nt: TGCAGCGTTGATCAGGGAGGGACTGAAGCTTTCTTT
cdr3_aa: CSVDQGGTEAFF

d_call: .
j_call: TRBJ1-6
v_call: TRBV15
clone_size: .
cdr3_length: 12
cdr3_nt: TGTGCCACCAGCAGAGATCAATCACCCCTCCACTTT
cdr3_aa: CATSRDQSPLHF

d_call: .
j_call: TRBJ1-1
v_call: TRBV7-9
clone_size: .
cdr3_length: 15
cdr3_nt: TGTGCCAGCAGCTTAGTTACGGGCTGGAACACTGAAGCTTTCTTT
cdr3_aa: CASSLVTGWNTEAFF

d_call: .
j_call: TRBJ1-1
v_call: TRBV6-5
clone_size: .
cdr3_length: 13
cdr3_nt: TGTGCCAGGGGCGGGGGGCAAGGCACTGAAGCTTTCTTT
cdr3_aa: CARGGGQGTEAFF

d_call: .
j_call: TRBJ1-2
v_call: TRBV19
clone_size: .
cdr3_length: 14
cdr3_nt: TGTGCCAGTAGTACCAACCAGGGGTTGGGTGGCTACACCTTC
cdr3_aa: CASSTNQGLGGYTF

d_call: TRBD1
j_call: TRBJ1-2
v_call: TRBV27
clone_size: .
cdr3_length: 14
cdr3_nt: TGTGCCAGCAGTGCCTGGACAGGAAACTATGGCTACACCTTC
cdr3_aa: CASSAWTGNYGYTF

d_call: .
j_call: TRBJ2-6
v_call: TRBV5-8
clone_size: .
cdr3_length: 17
cdr3_nt: TGTGCCAGCAGCTTGGGCCTGAAAGGCTCTGGGGCCAACGTCCTGACTTTC
cdr3_aa: CASSLGLKGSGANVLTF

d_call: .
j_call: TRBJ2-7
v_call: TRBV5-1
clone_size: .
cdr3_length: 14
cdr3_nt: TGCGCCAGCAGCTTGGTAGGGGGAAGTTACGAGCAGTACTTC
cdr3_aa: CASSLVGGSYEQYF

d_call: .
j_call: TRBJ1-2
v_call: TRBV4-2
clone_size: few
cdr3_length: 14
cdr3_nt: TGTGCCAGCAGCCAAGGACAGACTAACTATGGCTACACCTTC
cdr3_aa: CASSQGQTNYGYTF